Listed here are 24 T cell receptor beta chains from one sample, sequenced in a study of T cell responses to AZD1222 COVID-19 vaccine. Data came from immunoSEQ multiplex PCR; TCRdb stores just in-frame clones and leaves some out. The sample has roughly 100,000 clones; 75% to 90% are singletons. The starting material was peripheral blood, obtained 28 days after the second AZD1222 dose. The receptor set was obtained from an adult who received the AZD1222 COVID-19 vaccine.

This chain uses TRBV28 with TRBJ1-3, with D possibly matching TRBD1 (6 bases). The CDR3 length is 16 residues. The ends were cut back, 4 bases at V and 9 bases at J, with 22 bases in the middle. The germline V gene has CDR1 MDHEN and CDR2 SYDVKM. The CDR3 loop is CASSSHATGGARTIYF. The CDR3, as DNA: TGTGCCAGCAGTTCCCACGCGACAGGTGGGGCCCGCACCATATATTTT.

This clone was counted only a few times. This chain links TRBV11-2 with TRBJ1-4; D gene uncertain. V was trimmed by 6 bases and J by 7 bases, leaving 12 bases between them. The CDR3 contains 13 residues. The germline CDR1 and CDR2 sequences are SGHAT and FQNNGV. The CDR3 sequence: CASRSWTAEKLFF. CDR3 DNA: TGTGCCAGCAGGTCATGGACGGCTGAAAAACTGTTTTTT.

The chain joins TRBV7-9 to TRBJ2-7, with D maybe TRBD1 (6 bases). Germline values: CDR1 SEHNR, CDR2 FQNEAQ (reference sequence). V gave up 4 bases and J gave up 2 bases, with 12 bases separating them. CDR3 size: 14 residues. Written as DNA, the CDR3 is TGTGCCAGCAGCTACTCCGGACAGACCTACGAGCAGTACTTC. It codes for CASSYSGQTYEQYF.

V usage is TRBV30 and J usage is TRBJ2-2; TRBD1 matches at 9 bases. CDR3 length: 16 residues. Per the germline V gene, CDR1 is GTSNPN and CDR2 is SVGIG (reference sequence). J was trimmed by 6 bases and V by 4 bases; bases with no gene match: 12. CDR3 nucleotides: TGTGCCTGGATTCCGATCCGGGACAGGGTCTCCGGGGAGCTGTTTTTT. Its translation is CAWIPIRDRVSGELFF. Based on the CDR3 plus reference TRBV30 and TRBJ2-2, the full variable domain is SQTIHQWPATLVQPVGSPLSLECTVEGTSNPNLYWYRQAAGRGLQLLFYSVGIGQISSEVPQNLSASRPQDRQFILSSKKLLLSDSGFYLCAWIPIRDRVSGELFFGEGSRLTVL.

This clone was recorded once. The chain uses TRBV23-1 and TRBJ2-1; maybe TRBD1 (7 bases). TRBV23-1 is flagged as an ORF with uncertain function. V lost 7 bases and J 5 bases, leaving 21 bases between the germline ends. CDR3 length: 16 amino acids. CDR3 sequence (DNA): TGCGCCAGCAAGCCGGAGGGACAGCCAGCCGACAATGAGCAGTTCTTC. This translates into CASKPEGQPADNEQFF.

The rearrangement uses TRBV10-3 and TRBJ2-7; 7 bases are shared with TRBD1. Germline V lookup: CDR1 ENHRY, CDR2 SYGVKD. The junction had 7 bases not matched to a gene; V was cut back by 8 bases and J by 3 bases. The CDR3 sequence is 13 residues long. Here the CDR3 DNA reads TGTGCCATCTCGGACAGGAAGATCTACGAGCAGTACTTC. It encodes CAISDRKIYEQYF.

The gene calls are TRBV19 and TRBJ1-5; TRBD1 matches at 9 bases. V was clipped by 7 bases and J by 4 bases; unmatched bases: 8. This CDR3 comprises 15 residues. Germline V lookup: CDR1 LNHDA, CDR2 SQIVND (reference sequence). In DNA form, the CDR3 reads TGTGCCAGTACCACAACAGGGGGCGCGAATCAGCCCCAGCATTTT. This sequence encodes CASTTTGGANQPQHF.

V usage is TRBV2 and J usage is TRBJ1-5, with no clear D. The germline V gene encodes CDR1 SNHLY and CDR2 FYNNEI. V lost 0 bases and J 10 bases, leaving 10 bases between the germline ends. The CDR3 sequence is 13 residues long. The CDR3 spells CASSEAIGGPQHF. Here the CDR3 DNA reads TGTGCCAGCAGTGAAGCCATAGGTGGACCCCAGCATTTT.

The rearrangement uses TRBV7-2 and TRBJ1-1; weak D call: TRBD1 (6 bases). This CDR3 has 16 amino acids. CDR1 and CDR2 from the germline V gene are SGHTA and FQGNSA. V was clipped by 2 bases and J by 0 bases, with 13 bases between them. CDR3 amino acids: CASSLTGSSLNTEAFF. CDR3 in DNA: TGTGCCAGCAGCTTAACAGGGAGTAGTTTGAACACTGAAGCTTTCTTT. The entire variable domain, with the rest obtained from reference TRBV7-2 and TRBJ1-1, is as follows: GAGVSQSPSNKVTEKGKDVELRCDPISGHTALYWYRQSLGQGLEFLIYFQGNSAPDKSGLPSDRFSAERTGGSVSTLTIQRTQQEDSAVYLCASSLTGSSLNTEAFFGQGTRLTVV.

The J gene is TRBJ1-2, the V gene TRBV7-9; TRBD1 aligns across 8 bases. Germline CDR1 SEHNR, CDR2 FQNEAQ (reference sequence). V lost 9 bases and J lost 0; bases outside the gene matches: 6. This CDR3 contains 14 residues. CDR3 residues: CASRTGSTNYGYTF. In DNA, the CDR3 is TGTGCCAGTAGGACAGGGTCCACTAACTATGGCTACACCTTC.

The V call is TRBV15, the J call TRBJ2-7; TRBD2 matches at 7 bases. This CDR3 has 13 amino acids. The ends lost 9 bases at V and 3 bases at J; junction bases unmatched: 8. CDR1 and CDR2 (germline): LNHNV, YYDKDF (reference sequence). CDR3: CATSSGVLYEQYF. The CDR3 DNA is TGTGCCACTTCCAGCGGGGTACTCTACGAGCAGTACTTC. The complete variable domain, with remaining parts taken from reference TRBV15 and TRBJ2-7, reads DAMVIQNPRYQVTQFGKPVTLSCSQTLNHNVMYWYQQKSSQAPKLLFHYYDKDFNNEADTPDNFQSRRPNTSFCFLDIRSPGLGDTAMYLCATSSGVLYEQYFGPGTRLTVT.

This chain links TRBV3-1 (or the pseudogene TRBV3-2) with TRBJ2-1; 7 nucleotides match TRBD2. CDR1 LGHDT and CDR2 YNNKEL come from the germline V gene (reference sequence). V gave up 0 bases and J gave up 4 bases; unmatched junction bases: 18. This CDR3 region has 20 residues. The CDR3 nucleotides are TGTGCCAGCAGCCAAGACGGTCGGATTGGGGGACTACAAATATACAATGAGCAGTTCTTC. This translates into CASSQDGRIGGLQIYNEQFF.

The chain recombines TRBV3-1 (or the pseudogene TRBV3-2) with TRBJ2-7, with 9 positions matching TRBD2. The CDR3 has 16 residues. CDR1 is LGHDT and CDR2 is YNNKEL in the germline V gene (reference sequence). Trimming cost V 3 bases and J 3 bases; bases outside gene matches: 9. The CDR3 DNA follows: TGTGCCAGCAGCCAGCCACGCGGTAGCGGGAGCTACGAGCAGTACTTC. Amino acids: CASSQPRGSGSYEQYF.

This chain links TRBV18 with TRBJ1-4; no reliable D call. Germline loops: CDR1 KGHSH, CDR2 LQKENI. CDR3 length equals 16 residues. Trimming pared 6 bases from V and 0 bases from J, leaving 14 bases between. The CDR3 is CASSPFADATNEKLFF. In DNA form, the CDR3 reads TGTGCCAGCTCCCCCTTTGCGGATGCAACTAATGAAAAACTGTTTTTT.

CDR3: CASSTRLAGGNEQYF. In DNA form, the CDR3 reads TGTGCCAGCAGCACCCGACTAGCGGGAGGTAACGAGCAGTACTTC. The chain combines TRBV5-6 with TRBJ2-7, with 13 nucleotides matching TRBD2. This CDR3 contains 15 residues. V was clipped by 4 bases and J by 5 bases; unmatched bases: 6. Per germline, CDR1 SGHDT and CDR2 YYEEEE.

The V gene is TRBV11-1, the J gene TRBJ2-7; D is unresolved. CDR1 is SGHAT, CDR2 FQDESV, per germline (reference sequence). V shed 2 bases and J shed 7 bases, with 12 bases lying between them. The CDR3 runs 13 residues. For the CDR3, the DNA is TGTGCCAGCAGCTTAACCCTTCCCACAGAGCAGTACTTC. This sequence encodes CASSLTLPTEQYF.

V usage is TRBV2 and J usage is TRBJ1-2; weak D call: TRBD1 (5 bases). Trimming took off 9 bases at V and 6 bases at J, with 20 bases between the two ends. This CDR3 contains 14 residues. The V gene's germline CDR1 is SNHLY and CDR2 FYNNEI. The CDR3 region is CARSPPGLANGYTF. For the CDR3, the DNA is TGTGCCAGATCCCCCCCGGGACTAGCTAATGGCTACACCTTC.

This chain uses TRBV7-3 with TRBJ2-3, with D maybe TRBD2 (5 bases). The CDR3 has 21 amino acids. The V gene lost 5 bases and the J gene lost 2 bases, with 32 bases spanning the gap. The germline V gene encodes CDR1 SGHTA and CDR2 FQGTGA. The CDR3: CASSLNSYGRERTLSTDTQYF. The CDR3 nucleotides are TGTGCCAGCAGCCTGAACTCATATGGAAGGGAGAGAACCCTGTCCACAGATACGCAGTATTTT. The entire variable domain, with the rest obtained from reference TRBV7-3 and TRBJ2-3, is as follows: GAGVSQTPSNKVTEKGKYVELRCDPISGHTALYWYRQSLGQGPEFLIYFQGTGAADDSGLPNDRFFAVRPEGSVSTLKIQRTERGDSAVYLCASSLNSYGRERTLSTDTQYFGPGTRLTVL.

The chain links TRBV27 to TRBJ2-1, with TRBD2 as a possible D gene (6 bases). CDR3 size: 17 residues. Trimming left V 3 bases short and J 5 bases short, with 20 bases between. The germline V gene encodes CDR1 MNHEY and CDR2 SMNVEV (reference sequence). The chain's CDR3 is CASSFGVSGPTDNEQFF. DNA for the CDR3: TGTGCCAGCAGTTTCGGGGTTAGCGGACCTACGGACAATGAGCAGTTCTTC.

This clone has a single count. CDR3 bases: TGTGCCAGCAGTTTCTCTACCCCAGTCGACGAGCAGTACTTC. This translates into CASSFSTPVDEQYF. The rearrangement links TRBV28 to TRBJ2-7; no reliable D call. This CDR3 is 14 amino acids long. CDR1 and CDR2 from the germline V gene are MDHEN and SYDVKM. V was trimmed by 3 bases and J by 5 bases, leaving 14 bases between them.

The gene calls are TRBV7-8 and TRBJ2-5; 8 bases map to TRBD1. This CDR3 comprises 15 residues. Looked up from germline, CDR1 is SGHVS and CDR2 is FQNEAQ. Trimming took 5 bases from V and 5 from J; bases not matched to a gene: 10. CDR3 DNA: TGTGCCAGCAGCCAGGACAGGGTGGGTAGGGAGACCCAGTACTTC. As protein: CASSQDRVGRETQYF.

CDR3 in amino acids: CASQREGFSYNEQFF. CDR3 nucleotide sequence: TGTGCCAGCCAGCGGGAGGGATTCTCCTACAATGAGCAGTTCTTC. The V gene is TRBV28, the J gene TRBJ2-1; 10 bases fit TRBD2. The CDR3 sequence is 15 residues long. Germline CDR1 MDHEN, CDR2 SYDVKM. The junction had 4 bases not matched to a gene; V was cut back by 8 bases and J by 0 bases.

This chain links TRBV12-5 with TRBJ2-1; 12 positions agree with TRBD2. Trimming took 5 bases from V and 0 from J; bases not matched to a gene: 17. This CDR3 is built from 21 residues. Germline V gene lookup returns CDR1 LGHNT and CDR2 FRNRAP. The CDR3 is CASGPSSTSGSSLSSYNEQFF. CDR3 bases: TGTGCTAGTGGTCCCTCCTCGACTAGCGGGAGTTCCCTTAGCTCCTACAATGAGCAGTTCTTC.

The DNA of the CDR3 is TGCAGCGTTGAAGACAGGGCCTTCTCTGGAAACACCATATATTTT. It yields the protein CSVEDRAFSGNTIYF. J is TRBJ1-3 and V is TRBV29-1, with D possibly being TRBD1 (5 bases). This CDR3 has 15 amino acids. Germline V gene data show CDR1 as SQVTM and CDR2 as ANQGSEA. V lost 0 bases and J 0 bases, leaving 9 bases between the germline ends. The whole variable domain, remainder taken from reference TRBV29-1 and TRBJ1-3, is SAVISQKPSRDICQRGTSLTIQCQVDSQVTMMFWYRQQPGQSLTLIATANQGSEATYESGFVIDKFPISRPNLTFSTLTVSNMSPEDSSIYLCSVEDRAFSGNTIYFGEGSWLTVV.